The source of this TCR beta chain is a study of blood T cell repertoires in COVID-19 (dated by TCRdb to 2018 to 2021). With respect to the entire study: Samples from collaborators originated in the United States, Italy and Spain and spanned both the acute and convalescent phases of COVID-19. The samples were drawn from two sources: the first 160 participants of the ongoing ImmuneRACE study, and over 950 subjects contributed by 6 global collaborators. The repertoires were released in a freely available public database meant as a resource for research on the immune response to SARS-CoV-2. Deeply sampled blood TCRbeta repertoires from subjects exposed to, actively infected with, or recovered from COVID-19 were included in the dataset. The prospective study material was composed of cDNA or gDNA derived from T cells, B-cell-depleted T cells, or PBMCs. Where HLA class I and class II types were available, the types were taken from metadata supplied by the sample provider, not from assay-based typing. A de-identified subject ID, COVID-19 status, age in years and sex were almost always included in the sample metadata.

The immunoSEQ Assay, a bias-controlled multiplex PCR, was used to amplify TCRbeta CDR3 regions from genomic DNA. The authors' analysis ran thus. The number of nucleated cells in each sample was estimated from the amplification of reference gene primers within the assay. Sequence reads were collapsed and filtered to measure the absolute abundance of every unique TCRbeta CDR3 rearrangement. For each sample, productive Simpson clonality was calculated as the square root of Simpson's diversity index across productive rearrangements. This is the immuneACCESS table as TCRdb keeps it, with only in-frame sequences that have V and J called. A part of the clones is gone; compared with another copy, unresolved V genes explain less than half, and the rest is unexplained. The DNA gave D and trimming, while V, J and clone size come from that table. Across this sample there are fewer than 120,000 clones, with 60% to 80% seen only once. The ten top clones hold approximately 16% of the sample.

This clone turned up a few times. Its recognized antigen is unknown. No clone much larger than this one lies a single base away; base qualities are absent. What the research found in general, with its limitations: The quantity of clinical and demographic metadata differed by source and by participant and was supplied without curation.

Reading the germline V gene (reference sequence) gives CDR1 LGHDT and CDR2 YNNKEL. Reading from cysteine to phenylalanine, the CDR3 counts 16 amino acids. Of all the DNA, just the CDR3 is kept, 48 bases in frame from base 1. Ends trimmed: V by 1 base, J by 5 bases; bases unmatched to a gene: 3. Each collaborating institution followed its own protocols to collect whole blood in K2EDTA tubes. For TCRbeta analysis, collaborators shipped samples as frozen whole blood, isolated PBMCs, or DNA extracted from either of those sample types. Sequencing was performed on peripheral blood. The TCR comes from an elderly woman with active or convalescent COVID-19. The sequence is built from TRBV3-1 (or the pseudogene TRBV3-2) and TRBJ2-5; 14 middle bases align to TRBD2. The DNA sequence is TGTGCCAGCAGCCAAGGACTAGCGGGAGGGGCCGAGACCCAGTACTTC. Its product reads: CASSQGLAGGAETQYF.